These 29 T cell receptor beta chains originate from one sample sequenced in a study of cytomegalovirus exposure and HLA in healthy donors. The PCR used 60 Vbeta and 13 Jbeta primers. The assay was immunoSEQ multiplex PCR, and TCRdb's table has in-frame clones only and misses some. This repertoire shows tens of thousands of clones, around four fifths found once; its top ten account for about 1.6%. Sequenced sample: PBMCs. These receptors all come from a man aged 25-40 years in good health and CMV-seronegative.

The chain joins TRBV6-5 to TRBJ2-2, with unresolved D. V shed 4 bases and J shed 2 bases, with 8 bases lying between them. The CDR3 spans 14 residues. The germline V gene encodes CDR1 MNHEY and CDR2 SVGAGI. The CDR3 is CASSFLGNTGELFF. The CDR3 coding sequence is TGTGCCAGCAGTTTCCTAGGAAACACCGGGGAGCTGTTTTTT.

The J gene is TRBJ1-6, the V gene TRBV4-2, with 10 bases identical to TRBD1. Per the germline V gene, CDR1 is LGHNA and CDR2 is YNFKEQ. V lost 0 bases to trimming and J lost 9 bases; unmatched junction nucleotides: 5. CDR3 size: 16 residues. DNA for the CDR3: TGTGCCAGCAGCCAAGAAGGGACAGGGGCAGGTTCACCCCTCCACTTT. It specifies CASSQEGTGAGSPLHF.

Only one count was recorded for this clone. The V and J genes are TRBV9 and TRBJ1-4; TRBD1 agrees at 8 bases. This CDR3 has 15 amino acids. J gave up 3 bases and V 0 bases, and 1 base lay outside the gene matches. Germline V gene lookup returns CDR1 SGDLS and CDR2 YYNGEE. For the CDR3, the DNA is TGTGCCAGCAGCGTAGGGGGACAGGCTAATGAAAAACTGTTTTTT. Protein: CASSVGGQANEKLFF.

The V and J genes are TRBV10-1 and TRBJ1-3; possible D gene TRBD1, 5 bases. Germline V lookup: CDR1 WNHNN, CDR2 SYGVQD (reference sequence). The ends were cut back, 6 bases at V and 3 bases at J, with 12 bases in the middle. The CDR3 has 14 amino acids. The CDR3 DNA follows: TGCGCCAGCAGCGGAGGGACGTATGGAAACACCATATATTTT. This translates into CASSGGTYGNTIYF.

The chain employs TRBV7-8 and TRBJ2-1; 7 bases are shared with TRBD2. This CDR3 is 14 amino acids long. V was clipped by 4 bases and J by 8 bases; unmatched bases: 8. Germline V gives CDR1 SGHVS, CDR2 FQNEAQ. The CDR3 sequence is CASSWSGNRDEQFF. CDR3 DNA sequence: TGTGCCAGCAGCTGGAGCGGGAACCGGGATGAGCAGTTCTTC.

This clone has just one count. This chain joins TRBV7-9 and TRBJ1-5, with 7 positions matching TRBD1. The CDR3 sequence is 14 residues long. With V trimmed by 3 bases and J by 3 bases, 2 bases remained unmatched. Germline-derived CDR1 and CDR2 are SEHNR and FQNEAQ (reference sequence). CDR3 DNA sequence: TGTGCCAGCAGCTTGGGGACAGACAATCAGCCCCAGCATTTT. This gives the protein CASSLGTDNQPQHF.

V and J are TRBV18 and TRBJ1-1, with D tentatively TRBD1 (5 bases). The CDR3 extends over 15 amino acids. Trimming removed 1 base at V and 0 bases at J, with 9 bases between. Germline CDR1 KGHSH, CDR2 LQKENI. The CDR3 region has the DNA TGTGCCAGCTCACCACAGGGGCCCATGAACACTGAAGCTTTCTTT. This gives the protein CASSPQGPMNTEAFF.

The CDR3 nucleotides are TGTGCCAGTAGTCAGCGACCCTCCCGCTCCTACAATGAGCAGTTCTTC. Translated: CASSQRPSRSYNEQFF. The chain carries TRBV19 and TRBJ2-1; D unresolved. V was cut by 5 bases and J by 0 bases, with 14 bases left in between. CDR1 is LNHDA, CDR2 SQIVND, per germline (reference sequence). The CDR3 is 16 amino acids.

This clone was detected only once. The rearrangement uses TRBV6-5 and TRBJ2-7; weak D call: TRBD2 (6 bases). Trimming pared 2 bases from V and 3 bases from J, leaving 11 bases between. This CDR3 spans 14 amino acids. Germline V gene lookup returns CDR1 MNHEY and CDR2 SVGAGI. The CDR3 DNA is TGTGCCAGCAGTTACGACGGGGGTAGCTACGAGCAGTACTTC. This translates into CASSYDGGSYEQYF.

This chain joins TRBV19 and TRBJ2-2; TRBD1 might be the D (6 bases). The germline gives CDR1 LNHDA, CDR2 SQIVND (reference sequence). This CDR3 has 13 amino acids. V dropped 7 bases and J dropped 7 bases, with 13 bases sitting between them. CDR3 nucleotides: TGTGCCAGTAAGGGGACACTCAGCGGGGAGCTGTTTTTT. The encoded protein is CASKGTLSGELFF.

As DNA, the CDR3 is TGCAGCGCCGCTCAGAACTCTGGAAACACCATATATTTT. Protein: CSAAQNSGNTIYF. The chain joins TRBV29-1 to TRBJ1-3; D unresolved. Germline CDR1 SQVTM, CDR2 ANQGSEA. The ends were cut back, 7 bases at V and 0 bases at J, with 10 bases in the middle. The CDR3 is 13 residues long.

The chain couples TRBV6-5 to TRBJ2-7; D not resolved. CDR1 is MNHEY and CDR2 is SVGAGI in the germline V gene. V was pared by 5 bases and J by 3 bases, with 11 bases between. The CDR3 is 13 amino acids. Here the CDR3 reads CASSITPVYEQYF. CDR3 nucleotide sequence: TGTGCCAGCAGTATTACCCCGGTCTACGAGCAGTACTTC.

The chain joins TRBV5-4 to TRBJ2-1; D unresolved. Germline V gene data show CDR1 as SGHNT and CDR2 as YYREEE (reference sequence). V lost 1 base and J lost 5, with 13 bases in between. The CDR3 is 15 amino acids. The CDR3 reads CASSLLSGFDNEQFF. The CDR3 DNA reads TGTGCCAGCAGCTTGTTATCAGGTTTTGACAATGAGCAGTTCTTC.

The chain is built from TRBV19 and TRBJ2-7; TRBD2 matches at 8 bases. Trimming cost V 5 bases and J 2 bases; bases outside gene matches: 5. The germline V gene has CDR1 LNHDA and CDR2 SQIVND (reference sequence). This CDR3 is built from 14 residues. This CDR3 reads CASSSPGGPYEQYF. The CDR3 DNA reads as TGTGCCAGTAGTTCTCCGGGAGGGCCCTACGAGCAGTACTTC.

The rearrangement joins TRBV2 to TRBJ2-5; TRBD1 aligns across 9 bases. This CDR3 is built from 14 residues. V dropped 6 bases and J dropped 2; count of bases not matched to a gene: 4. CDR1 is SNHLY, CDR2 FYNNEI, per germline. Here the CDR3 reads CASSQDRGQETQYF. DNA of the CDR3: TGTGCCAGCAGCCAGGACAGGGGTCAAGAGACCCAGTACTTC. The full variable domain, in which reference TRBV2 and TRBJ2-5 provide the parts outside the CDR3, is EPEVTQTPSHQVTQMGQEVILRCVPISNHLYFYWYRQILGQKVEFLVSFYNNEISEKSEIFDDQFSVERPDGSNFTLKIRSTKLEDSAMYFCASSQDRGQETQYFGPGTRLLVL.

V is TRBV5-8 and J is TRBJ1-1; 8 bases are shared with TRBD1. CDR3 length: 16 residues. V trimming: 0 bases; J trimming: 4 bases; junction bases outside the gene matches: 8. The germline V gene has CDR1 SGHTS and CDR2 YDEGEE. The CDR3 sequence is CASSLDRGRGPTEAFF. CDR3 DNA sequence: TGTGCCAGCAGCTTGGACAGGGGCAGGGGGCCCACTGAAGCTTTCTTT.

The CDR3 loop reads CAWMEGPGTEAFF. CDR3 in DNA: TGTGCCTGGATGGAGGGGCCGGGGACTGAAGCTTTCTTT. The V gene is TRBV30, the J gene TRBJ1-1; D possibly corresponds to TRBD1 (5 bases). The CDR3 is 13 residues long. V shed 4 bases and J shed 5 bases, with 14 bases lying between them. Germline assignment: CDR1 GTSNPN and CDR2 SVGIG (reference sequence).

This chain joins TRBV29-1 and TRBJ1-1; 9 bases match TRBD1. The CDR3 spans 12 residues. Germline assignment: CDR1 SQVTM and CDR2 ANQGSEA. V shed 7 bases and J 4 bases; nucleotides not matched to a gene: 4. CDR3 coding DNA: TGCAGCGGCCTGACAGGGGGCACTGAAGCTTTCTTT. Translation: CSGLTGGTEAFF.

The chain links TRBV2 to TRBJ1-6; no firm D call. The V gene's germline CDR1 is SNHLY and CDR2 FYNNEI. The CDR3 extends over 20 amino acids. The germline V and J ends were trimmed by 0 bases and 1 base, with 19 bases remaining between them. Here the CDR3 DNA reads TGTGCCAGCAGTGAAGCAAAGAGGTTGAATGGTCAATCCTATAATTCACCCCTCCACTTT. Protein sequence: CASSEAKRLNGQSYNSPLHF.

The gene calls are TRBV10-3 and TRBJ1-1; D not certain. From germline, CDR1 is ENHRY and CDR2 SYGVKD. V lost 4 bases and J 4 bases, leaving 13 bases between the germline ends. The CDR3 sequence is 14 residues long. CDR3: CAISVISEGTEAFF. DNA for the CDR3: TGTGCCATCAGTGTGATTTCTGAGGGCACTGAAGCTTTCTTT.

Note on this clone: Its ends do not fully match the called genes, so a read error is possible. DNA of the CDR3: TGTGCTAGCAGCTTAGCGGGGGGGGCCAATGAGCAGTTCTTC. This encodes CASSLAGGANEQFF. The chain is built from TRBV7-7 and TRBJ2-1; TRBD2 matches at 11 bases. The length of the CDR3 is 14 residues. The germline V gene encodes CDR1 SSHAT and CDR2 FNYEAQ (reference sequence).

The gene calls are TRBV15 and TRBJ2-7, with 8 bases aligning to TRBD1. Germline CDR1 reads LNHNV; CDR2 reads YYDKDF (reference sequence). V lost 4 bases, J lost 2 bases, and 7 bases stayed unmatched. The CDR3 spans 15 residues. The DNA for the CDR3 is TGTGCCACCAGCATACTGGACAGGGCCCCCTACGAGCAGTACTTC. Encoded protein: CATSILDRAPYEQYF.

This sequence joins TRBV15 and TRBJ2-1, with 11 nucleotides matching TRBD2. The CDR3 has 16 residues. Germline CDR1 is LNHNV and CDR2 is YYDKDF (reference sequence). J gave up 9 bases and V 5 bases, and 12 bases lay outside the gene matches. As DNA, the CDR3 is TGTGCCACCAGCTCGCCAAATCTAGCGGGGGGTGGTGAGCAGTTCTTC. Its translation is CATSSPNLAGGGEQFF.

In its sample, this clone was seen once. The CDR3 here is CASSLYSWEANNEQFF. CDR3 in DNA: TGTGCCAGCAGCTTATACTCGTGGGAGGCCAACAATGAGCAGTTCTTC. This chain links TRBV7-6 with TRBJ2-1, with TRBD2 as a possible D gene (6 bases). Germline values: CDR1 SGHVS, CDR2 FNYEAQ. Trimming took 2 bases from V and 5 from J, leaving 16 bases between them. This CDR3 is built from 16 residues.

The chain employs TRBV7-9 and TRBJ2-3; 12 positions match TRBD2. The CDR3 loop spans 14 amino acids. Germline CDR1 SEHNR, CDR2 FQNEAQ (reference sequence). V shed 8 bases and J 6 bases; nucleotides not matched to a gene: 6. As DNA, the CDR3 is TGTGCCAGCCGAGGCGGGACTAGCGGGGATACGCAGTATTTT. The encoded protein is CASRGGTSGDTQYF.

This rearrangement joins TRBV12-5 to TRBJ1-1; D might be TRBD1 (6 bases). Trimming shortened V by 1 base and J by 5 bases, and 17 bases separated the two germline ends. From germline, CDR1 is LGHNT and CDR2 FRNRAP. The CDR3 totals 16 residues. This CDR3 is CASGLALTGLGTEAFF. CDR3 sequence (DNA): TGTGCTAGTGGTTTGGCACTTACAGGGCTGGGGACTGAAGCTTTCTTT.

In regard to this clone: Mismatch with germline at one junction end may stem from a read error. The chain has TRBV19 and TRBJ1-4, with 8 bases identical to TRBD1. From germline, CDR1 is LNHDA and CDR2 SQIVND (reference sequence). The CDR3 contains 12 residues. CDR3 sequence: CASSIGTGPTIF. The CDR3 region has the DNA TGTGCCAGTAGTATAGGGACAGGGCCCACGATTTTT.

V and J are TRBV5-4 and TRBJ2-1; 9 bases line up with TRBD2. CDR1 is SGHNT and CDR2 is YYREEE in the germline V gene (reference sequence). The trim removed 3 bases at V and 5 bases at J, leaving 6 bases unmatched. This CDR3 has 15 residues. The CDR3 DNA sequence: TGTGCCAGCAGCTCGGGACTAGCCTCACACAATGAGCAGTTCTTC. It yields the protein CASSSGLASHNEQFF.

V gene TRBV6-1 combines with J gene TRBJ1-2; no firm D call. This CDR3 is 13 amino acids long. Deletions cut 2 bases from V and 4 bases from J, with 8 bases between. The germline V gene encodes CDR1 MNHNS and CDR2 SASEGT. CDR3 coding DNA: TGTGCCAGCAGTGAATGGGAGGGCTATGGCTACACCTTC. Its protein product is CASSEWEGYGYTF.